This TCR beta chain came from a study of cytomegalovirus exposure and HLA in healthy donors. General study points: 87-base-pair reads could not separate some V segments, including TRBV6-2 and TRBV6-3. According to a later analysis, most TCR beta chains associated with CMV appeared HLA-restricted.

PCR amplification relied on 60 Vbeta primers (plus 13 Jbeta primers). The data were produced by immunoSEQ multiplex PCR, yet TCRdb's version contains in-frame clones alone and is incomplete. This sample yields some 150,000 clones, of which 75% to 80% are seen a single time; approximately 0.66% belongs to the top ten. The sample holds one count of this clone. Its antigen is as yet unknown. The CDR3 runs 16 residues. Germline V gives CDR1 SGHTA, CDR2 FQGTGA. The V gene end was trimmed by 5 bases and the J gene end by 0 bases; junction bases not matched to a gene: 6. There were likely unrecorded immune exposures, though donors were nominally healthy when sampled.

The clonotype comes from a male donor in good health and CMV-seronegative. The sample was PBMCs. This rearrangement joins TRBV7-3 to TRBJ2-2, with 7 bases matching TRBD2. The CDR3 spells CASSPVGTTNTGELFF. DNA of the CDR3: TGTGCCAGCAGCCCCGTGGGGACTACGAACACCGGGGAGCTGTTTTTT.